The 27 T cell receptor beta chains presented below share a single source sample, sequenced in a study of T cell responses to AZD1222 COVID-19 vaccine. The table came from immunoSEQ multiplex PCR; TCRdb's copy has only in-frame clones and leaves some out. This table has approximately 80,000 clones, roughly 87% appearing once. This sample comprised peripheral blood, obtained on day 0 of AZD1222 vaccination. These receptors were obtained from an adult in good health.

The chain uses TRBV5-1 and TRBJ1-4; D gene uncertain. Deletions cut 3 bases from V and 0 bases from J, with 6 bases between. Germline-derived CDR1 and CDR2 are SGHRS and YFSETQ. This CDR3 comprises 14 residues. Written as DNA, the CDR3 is TGCGCCAGCAGCTCGGTCGCAACTAATGAAAAACTGTTTTTT. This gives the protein CASSSVATNEKLFF.

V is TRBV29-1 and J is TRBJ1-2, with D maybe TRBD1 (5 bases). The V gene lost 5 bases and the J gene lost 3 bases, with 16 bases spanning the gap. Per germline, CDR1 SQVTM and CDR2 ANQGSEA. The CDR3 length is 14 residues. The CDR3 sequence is CSVTIAGQDYGYTF. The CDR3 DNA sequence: TGCAGCGTTACCATTGCGGGGCAGGACTATGGCTACACCTTC.

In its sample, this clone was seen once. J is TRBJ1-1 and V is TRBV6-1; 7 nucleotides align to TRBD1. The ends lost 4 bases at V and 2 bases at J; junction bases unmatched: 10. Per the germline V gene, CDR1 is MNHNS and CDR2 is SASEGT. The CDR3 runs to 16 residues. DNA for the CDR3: TGTGCCAGCAGTGCCAACAGGGGTCGAGGAAACACTGAAGCTTTCTTT. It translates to CASSANRGRGNTEAFF.

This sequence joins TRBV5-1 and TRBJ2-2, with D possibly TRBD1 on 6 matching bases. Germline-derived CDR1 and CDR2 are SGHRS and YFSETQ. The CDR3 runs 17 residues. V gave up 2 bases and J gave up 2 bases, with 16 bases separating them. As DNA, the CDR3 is TGCGCCAGCAGCTTCCGACTAACAGGGACCAACACCGGGGAGCTGTTTTTT. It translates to CASSFRLTGTNTGELFF.

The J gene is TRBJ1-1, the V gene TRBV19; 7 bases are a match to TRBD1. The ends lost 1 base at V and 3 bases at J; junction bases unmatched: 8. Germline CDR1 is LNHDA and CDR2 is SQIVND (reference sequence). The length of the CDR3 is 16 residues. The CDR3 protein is CASSIGRGQEDTEAFF. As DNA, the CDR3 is TGTGCCAGTAGTATAGGAAGGGGGCAGGAGGACACTGAAGCTTTCTTT.

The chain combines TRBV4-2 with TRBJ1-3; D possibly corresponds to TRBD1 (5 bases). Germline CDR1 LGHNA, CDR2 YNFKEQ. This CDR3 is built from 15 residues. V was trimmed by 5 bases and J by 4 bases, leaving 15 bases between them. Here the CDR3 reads CASSGGPGAGNTIYF. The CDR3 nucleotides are TGTGCCAGCAGCGGGGGACCCGGCGCGGGAAACACCATATATTTT.

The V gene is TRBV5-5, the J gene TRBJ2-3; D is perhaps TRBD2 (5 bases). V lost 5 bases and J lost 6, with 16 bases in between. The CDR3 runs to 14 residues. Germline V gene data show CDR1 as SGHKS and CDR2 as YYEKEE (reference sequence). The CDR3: CASRPDYFGDTQYF. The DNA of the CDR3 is TGTGCCAGCAGGCCTGACTACTTCGGGGATACGCAGTATTTT.

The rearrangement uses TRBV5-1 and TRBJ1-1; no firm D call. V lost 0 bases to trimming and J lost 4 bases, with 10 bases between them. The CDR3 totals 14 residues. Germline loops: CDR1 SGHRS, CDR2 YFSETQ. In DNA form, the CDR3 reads TGCGCCAGCAGCTTGGGGGATAGTACCACTGAAGCTTTCTTT. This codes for CASSLGDSTTEAFF.

The CDR3 DNA follows: TGCAGTGCTAGTTTAGTGGGGGGACTAGCGGGAGACACCGGGGAGCTGTTTTTT. Its translation: CSASLVGGLAGDTGELFF. The rearrangement links TRBV20-1 to TRBJ2-2, with 14 nucleotides matching TRBD2. The CDR3 contains 18 residues. The germline CDR1 and CDR2 sequences are DFQATT and SNEGSKA (reference sequence). Trimming removed 3 bases from V and 3 bases from J; junction bases left unmatched: 9.

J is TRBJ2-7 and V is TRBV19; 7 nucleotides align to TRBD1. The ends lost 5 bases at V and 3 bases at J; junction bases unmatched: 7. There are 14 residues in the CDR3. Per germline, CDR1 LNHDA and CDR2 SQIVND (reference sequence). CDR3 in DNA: TGTGCCAGTAGTGTTGGACAGGTTGTCTACGAGCAGTACTTC. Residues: CASSVGQVVYEQYF.

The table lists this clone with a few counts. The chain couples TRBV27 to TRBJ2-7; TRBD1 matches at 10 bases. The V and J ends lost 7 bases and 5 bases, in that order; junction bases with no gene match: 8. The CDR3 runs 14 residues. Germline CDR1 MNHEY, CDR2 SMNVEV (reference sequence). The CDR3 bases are TGTGCCAGCACCTATCGACAGGGGGCTGACGAGCAGTACTTC. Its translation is CASTYRQGADEQYF.

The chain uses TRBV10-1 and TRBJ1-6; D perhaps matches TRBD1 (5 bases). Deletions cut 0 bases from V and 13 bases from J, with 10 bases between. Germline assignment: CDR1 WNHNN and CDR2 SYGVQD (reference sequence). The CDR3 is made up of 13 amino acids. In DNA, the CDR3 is TGCGCCAGCAGTGAGTCAGGGGTCGGGCCCCTCCACTTT. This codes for CASSESGVGPLHF.

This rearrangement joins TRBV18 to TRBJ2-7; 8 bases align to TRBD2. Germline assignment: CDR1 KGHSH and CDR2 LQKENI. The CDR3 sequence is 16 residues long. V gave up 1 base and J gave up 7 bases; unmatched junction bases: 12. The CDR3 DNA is TGTGCCAGCTCACCACGGGGGGCGGTCAGCGGGAGTGAGCAGTACTTC. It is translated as CASSPRGAVSGSEQYF.

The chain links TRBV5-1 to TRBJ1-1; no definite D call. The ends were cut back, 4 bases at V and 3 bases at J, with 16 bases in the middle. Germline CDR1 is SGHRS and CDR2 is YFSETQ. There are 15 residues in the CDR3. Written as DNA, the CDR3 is TGCGCCAGCAGCAGCGTGGGCCGGGCGGACACTGAAGCTTTCTTT. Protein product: CASSSVGRADTEAFF. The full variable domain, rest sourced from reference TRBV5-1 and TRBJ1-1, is KAGVTQTPRYLIKTRGQQVTLSCSPISGHRSVSWYQQTPGQGLQFLFEYFSETQRNKGNFPGRFSGRQFSNSRSEMNVSTLELGDSALYLCASSSVGRADTEAFFGQGTRLTVV.

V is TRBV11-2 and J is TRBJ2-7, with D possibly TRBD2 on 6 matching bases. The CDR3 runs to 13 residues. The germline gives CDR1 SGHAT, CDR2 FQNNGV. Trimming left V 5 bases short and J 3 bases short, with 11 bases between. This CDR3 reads CASSRGTFYEQYF. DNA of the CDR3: TGTGCCAGCAGCAGAGGGACTTTCTACGAGCAGTACTTC.

CDR3 in amino acids: CASSLAPTSYEQYF. CDR3 bases: TGCGCCAGCAGCCTTGCCCCCACTTCCTACGAGCAGTACTTC. The gene calls are TRBV5-1 and TRBJ2-7, with unresolved D. With 4 bases removed from V and 1 base from J, the gap between germline ends came to 12 bases. CDR1 and CDR2 from the germline V gene are SGHRS and YFSETQ. This CDR3 is 14 amino acids long.

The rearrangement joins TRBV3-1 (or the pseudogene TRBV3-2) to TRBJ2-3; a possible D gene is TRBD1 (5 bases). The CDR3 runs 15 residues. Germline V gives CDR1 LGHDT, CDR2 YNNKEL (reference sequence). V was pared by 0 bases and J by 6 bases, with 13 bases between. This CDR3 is CASSQEGRGRDTQYF. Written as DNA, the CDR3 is TGTGCCAGCAGCCAAGAGGGTAGGGGCAGGGATACGCAGTATTTT.

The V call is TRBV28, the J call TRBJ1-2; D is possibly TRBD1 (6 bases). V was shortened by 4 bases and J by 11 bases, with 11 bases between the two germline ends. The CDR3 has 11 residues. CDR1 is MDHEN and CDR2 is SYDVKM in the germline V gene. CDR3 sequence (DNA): TGTGCCAGCAGTTCCAGGGGAGGTTACACCTTC. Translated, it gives CASSSRGGYTF.

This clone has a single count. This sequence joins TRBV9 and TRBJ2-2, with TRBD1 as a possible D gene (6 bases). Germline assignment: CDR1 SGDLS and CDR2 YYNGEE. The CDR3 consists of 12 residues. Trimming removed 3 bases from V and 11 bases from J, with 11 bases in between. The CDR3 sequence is CASSGDRKELFF. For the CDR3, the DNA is TGTGCCAGCAGCGGAGACAGGAAAGAGCTGTTTTTT.

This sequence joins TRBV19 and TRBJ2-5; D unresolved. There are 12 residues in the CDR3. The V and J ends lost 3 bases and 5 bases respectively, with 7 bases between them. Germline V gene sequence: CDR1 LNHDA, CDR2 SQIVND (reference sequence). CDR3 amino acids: CASSMSRETQYF. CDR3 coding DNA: TGTGCCAGTAGTATGTCTCGTGAGACCCAGTACTTC.

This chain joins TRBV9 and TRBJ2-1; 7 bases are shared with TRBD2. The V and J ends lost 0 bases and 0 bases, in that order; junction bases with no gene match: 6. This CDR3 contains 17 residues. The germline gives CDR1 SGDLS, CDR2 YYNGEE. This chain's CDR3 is CASSVDGGLGSYNEQFF. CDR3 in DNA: TGTGCCAGCAGCGTAGACGGAGGACTAGGCTCCTACAATGAGCAGTTCTTC.

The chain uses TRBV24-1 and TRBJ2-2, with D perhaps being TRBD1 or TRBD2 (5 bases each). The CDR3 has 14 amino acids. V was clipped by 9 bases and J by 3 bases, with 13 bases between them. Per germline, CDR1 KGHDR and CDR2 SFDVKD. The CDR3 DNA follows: TGTGCCACCGGGGTGGGGACGGACACCGGGGAGCTGTTTTTT. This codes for CATGVGTDTGELFF.

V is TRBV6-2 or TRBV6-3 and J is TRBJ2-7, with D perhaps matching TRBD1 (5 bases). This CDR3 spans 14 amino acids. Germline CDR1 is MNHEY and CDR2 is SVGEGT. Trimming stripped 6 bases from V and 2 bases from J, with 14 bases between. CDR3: CASSPQNRPYEQYF. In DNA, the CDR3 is TGTGCCAGCAGCCCCCAGAACAGGCCCTACGAGCAGTACTTC.

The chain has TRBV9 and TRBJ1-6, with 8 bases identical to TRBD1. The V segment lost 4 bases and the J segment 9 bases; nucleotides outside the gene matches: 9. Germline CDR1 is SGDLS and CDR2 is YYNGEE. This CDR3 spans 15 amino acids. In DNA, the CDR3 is TGTGCCAGCAGCCGGGGGGACAGGCCCGGTTCACCCCTCCACTTT. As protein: CASSRGDRPGSPLHF.

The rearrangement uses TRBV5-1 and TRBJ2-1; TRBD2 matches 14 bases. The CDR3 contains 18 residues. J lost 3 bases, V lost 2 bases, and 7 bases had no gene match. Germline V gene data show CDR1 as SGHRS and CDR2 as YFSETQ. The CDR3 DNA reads TGCGCCAGCAGCTTACGCCCGGGACTAGCGGGGGACTACAATGAGCAGTTCTTC. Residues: CASSLRPGLAGDYNEQFF.

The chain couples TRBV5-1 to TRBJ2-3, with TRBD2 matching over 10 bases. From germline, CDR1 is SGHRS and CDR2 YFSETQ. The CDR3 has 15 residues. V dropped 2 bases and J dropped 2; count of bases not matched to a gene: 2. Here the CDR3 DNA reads TGCGCCAGCAGCTTAGGACTAGCGGTCACAGATACGCAGTATTTT. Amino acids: CASSLGLAVTDTQYF.

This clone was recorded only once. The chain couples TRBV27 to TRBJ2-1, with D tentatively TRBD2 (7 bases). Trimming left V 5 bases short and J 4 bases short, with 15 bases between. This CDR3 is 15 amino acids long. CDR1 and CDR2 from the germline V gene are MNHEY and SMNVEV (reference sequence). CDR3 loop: CASSGRGGVYNEQFF. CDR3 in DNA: TGTGCCAGCAGTGGGAGAGGGGGGGTTTACAATGAGCAGTTCTTC.